This TCR beta chain is drawn from a study of cytomegalovirus exposure and HLA in healthy donors. General study findings and limits: For presence/absence analyses, sequencing depth was assumed to be roughly uniform across donors. By a later analysis, the bulk of CMV-associated TCR beta chains appeared HLA-restricted. Follow-up analysis seemed to connect common viral pathogens with several of the most significant clusters identified.

This CDR3 has 19 amino acids. Deletions cut 2 bases from V and 0 bases from J, with 22 bases between. Germline CDR1 KGHSH, CDR2 LQKENI. As regards this clone: The antigen remains unidentified.

Donors were ostensibly healthy at sampling, although undocumented immune exposures were probable. Both 60 Vbeta primers and 13 Jbeta primers went into the PCR. The data were produced by immunoSEQ multiplex PCR, yet TCRdb's version contains in-frame clones alone and is incomplete. The sample includes approximately 170,000 clones, around 68% of them seen just once. The source of this sequence is a woman aged 40 to 55 in good health and CMV-seropositive. The chain recombines TRBV18 with TRBJ1-1; possibly TRBD1 for D (6 bases). Source material: PBMCs. DNA for the CDR3: TGTGCCAGCTCACCATCCCGAGGTGGGGGCTTAGGGATGAACACTGAAGCTTTCTTT. Amino acids: CASSPSRGGGLGMNTEAFF.